There are a few counts of the clone carrying this T cell receptor beta chain. Its target is unknown. TCRdb processed the reads anew with MiXCR; each CDR3 protein has one entry. The sample shows 650,000 to 900,000 distinct CDR3 sequences, approximately 29% of them seen only once. This entry comes from a study of T cell repertoires in cytomegalovirus infection. In the study overall: Recently identified HLA-C-restricted CMV epitopes were used, and well-studied HLA-B-restricted CMV epitopes were used as well. CMV infection and matching HLA type were both indicated by public TCR beta signatures.

This CDR3 is built from 14 residues. The trim removed 4 bases at V and 7 bases at J, leaving 7 bases unmatched. Germline-derived CDR1 and CDR2 are MNHEY and SMNVEV (reference sequence). Study-wide points: Identification of carriers of CMV plus the relevant HLA was achieved through cumulative public TCR beta family frequency. Within the response measured ex vivo, HLA-C-restricted CMV-specific TCR beta clonotypes were dominant.

This specimen was cultured CD8+ T cells from PBMCs, taken from culture after CMV antigen stimulation. This clonotype originated in a human donor in good health (CMV status not recorded). Some clones in this sample may be carry-over from other donors' samples. This sequence joins TRBV27 and TRBJ1-2, with 9 nucleotides matching TRBD1. The CDR3 DNA reads as TGTGCCAGCAGTTCGGACAGGGGAGAGGGTGGCTACACCTTC. As protein: CASSSDRGEGGYTF.